This entry lists 9 T cell receptor beta chains sequenced from one sample in a study of memory CD4+ T cells and cytomegalovirus serostatus. The repertoire was sequenced with immunoSEQ multiplex PCR; TCRdb's copy has only in-frame clones and lacks some. In the table there are nearly 50,000 clones, roughly 78% of which are singletons. Single viable CD3+CD4+CD8-CD45RO+ cells were sorted as the memory CD4+ T cells. Source material: memory CD4+ T cells from blood. Every receptor here comes from an adult in good health and CMV-seronegative.

The chain carries TRBV12-5 and TRBJ1-2; D is undetermined. The germline CDR1 and CDR2 sequences are LGHNT and FRNRAP. The germline V and J ends were trimmed by 0 bases and 3 bases, with 8 bases remaining between them. The CDR3 is made up of 14 amino acids. The CDR3 nucleotides are TGTGCTAGTGGTTTGGTACCCGGCGACTATGGCTACACCTTC. The encoded protein is CASGLVPGDYGYTF. The entire variable domain, with the rest obtained from reference TRBV12-5 and TRBJ1-2, is as follows: DARVTQTPRHKVTEMGQEVTMRCQPILGHNTVFWYRQTMMQGLELLAYFRNRAPLDDSGMPKDRFSAEMPDATLATLKIQPSEPRDSAVYFCASGLVPGDYGYTFGSGTRLTVV.

This clone was recorded a few times. This chain uses TRBV5-1 with TRBJ2-7; 7 bases match TRBD1. Trimming removed 4 bases from V and 0 bases from J; junction bases left unmatched: 7. The CDR3 covers 15 residues. Germline V gene lookup returns CDR1 SGHRS and CDR2 YFSETQ. The CDR3 is CASSQLDRSSYEQYF. CDR3 in DNA: TGCGCCAGCAGCCAACTGGACAGGAGCTCCTACGAGCAGTACTTC.

V and J are TRBV7-9 and TRBJ1-2, with 7 nucleotides matching TRBD1. V gave up 6 bases and J gave up 8 bases; unmatched junction bases: 6. CDR1 is SEHNR and CDR2 is FQNEAQ in the germline V gene (reference sequence). The CDR3 runs to 12 residues. The CDR3 reads CASRRDRVGYTF. CDR3 in DNA: TGTGCCAGCAGAAGAGACAGGGTCGGCTACACCTTC.

V and J are TRBV5-5 and TRBJ1-1; D uncertain. Per the germline V gene, CDR1 is SGHKS and CDR2 is YYEKEE (reference sequence). Trimming took off 6 bases at V and 1 base at J, with 31 bases between the two ends. The CDR3 length is 20 residues. CDR3 protein: CASITRRREPLHPPNTEAFF. The CDR3 DNA reads TGTGCCAGCATAACTCGGCGTAGGGAGCCTCTCCATCCTCCGAACACTGAAGCTTTCTTT.

The J gene is TRBJ1-4, the V gene TRBV11-2; the match to TRBD1 covers 7 bases. The germline V gene has CDR1 SGHAT and CDR2 FQNNGV. This CDR3 comprises 15 residues. Losses at the gene ends were 4 bases for V and 7 bases for J; bases not matched to a gene: 9. CDR3 sequence (DNA): TGTGCCAGCAGCTGGGGGACAGTTGGCGGTGAAAAACTGTTTTTT. Its protein product is CASSWGTVGGEKLFF.

The V and J genes are TRBV19 and TRBJ1-2; 8 bases fit TRBD1. CDR1 and CDR2 (germline): LNHDA, SQIVND (reference sequence). The CDR3 contains 15 residues. J lost 4 bases, V lost 5 bases, and 9 bases had no gene match. The CDR3 DNA follows: TGTGCCAGTAGTGTAAGTCGGACAGGGAGCTATGGCTACACCTTC. Residues: CASSVSRTGSYGYTF. Full variable domain (rest looked up from reference TRBV19 and TRBJ1-2): DGGITQSPKYLFRKEGQNVTLSCEQNLNHDAMYWYRQDPGQGLRLIYYSQIVNDFQKGDIAEGYSVSREKKESFPLTVTSAQKNPTAFYLCASSVSRTGSYGYTFGSGTRLTVV.

The gene calls are TRBV27 and TRBJ1-4, with TRBD1 identical over 10 bases. The CDR3 totals 15 residues. V was pared by 4 bases and J by 7 bases, with 6 bases of the junction left unmatched. Per germline, CDR1 MNHEY and CDR2 SMNVEV (reference sequence). The CDR3 sequence: CASSSSGTGVEKLFF. CDR3 nucleotides: TGTGCCAGCAGTTCATCCGGGACAGGGGTTGAAAAACTGTTTTTT.

This sequence joins TRBV2 and TRBJ1-4; D ambiguous. CDR3 length: 15 amino acids. Germline values: CDR1 SNHLY, CDR2 FYNNEI. The ends were cut back, 6 bases at V and 1 base at J, with 12 bases in the middle. CDR3 DNA sequence: TGTGCCAGCAGCCAGATGGGAGGAACTAATGAAAAACTGTTTTTT. Its protein is CASSQMGGTNEKLFF. Looking up the rest from reference TRBV2 and TRBJ1-4 gives the full variable domain: EPEVTQTPSHQVTQMGQEVILRCVPISNHLYFYWYRQILGQKVEFLVSFYNNEISEKSEIFDDQFSVERPDGSNFTLKIRSTKLEDSAMYFCASSQMGGTNEKLFFGSGTQLSVL.

This clone occurred a few times. This CDR3 reads CASSDTTGGRTGELFF. As DNA, the CDR3 is TGCGCCAGCAGTGATACCACAGGGGGCCGGACCGGGGAGCTGTTTTTT. The V call is TRBV10-1, the J call TRBJ2-2, with TRBD1 identical over 9 bases. The germline CDR1 and CDR2 sequences are WNHNN and SYGVQD (reference sequence). V shed 3 bases and J 5 bases; nucleotides not matched to a gene: 7. The CDR3 loop spans 16 amino acids.